Sequencing of this TCR beta chain was carried out in a study of shared clonotypes between healthy human individuals. General study results and limits: Compared with memory subsets, naive subsets generally had larger estimated richness. The represented genetic and exposure-history diversity was limited by the small number of donors.

To note about this clone: Its antigen is currently unknown.

Measured with immunoSEQ multiplex PCR; TCRdb has only the in-frame clones, and not every one. The sample has about 2.4 million clones, approximately 94% seen once; the top ten hold around 0.4%. The V segment lost 7 bases and the J segment 4 bases; nucleotides outside the gene matches: 10. Germline V gene lookup returns CDR1 LNHDA and CDR2 SQIVND (reference sequence). The CDR3 covers 16 residues. Negatively enriched CD4+ T cells were divided by CD45RA into naive and memory. This clonotype was sampled from a man between 18 and 29 years old in good health. Some clones in this sample may be carry-over from other donors' samples. The J gene is TRBJ2-1, the V gene TRBV19, with 10 bases aligning to TRBD2. The sequenced sample consisted of naive CD4+ T cells from PBMCs. As for subset: CD45RA+ positively selected. CDR3 loop: CASTPARTSGYNEQFF. Here the CDR3 DNA reads TGTGCCAGTACCCCAGCTCGGACTAGCGGTTACAATGAGCAGTTCTTC.